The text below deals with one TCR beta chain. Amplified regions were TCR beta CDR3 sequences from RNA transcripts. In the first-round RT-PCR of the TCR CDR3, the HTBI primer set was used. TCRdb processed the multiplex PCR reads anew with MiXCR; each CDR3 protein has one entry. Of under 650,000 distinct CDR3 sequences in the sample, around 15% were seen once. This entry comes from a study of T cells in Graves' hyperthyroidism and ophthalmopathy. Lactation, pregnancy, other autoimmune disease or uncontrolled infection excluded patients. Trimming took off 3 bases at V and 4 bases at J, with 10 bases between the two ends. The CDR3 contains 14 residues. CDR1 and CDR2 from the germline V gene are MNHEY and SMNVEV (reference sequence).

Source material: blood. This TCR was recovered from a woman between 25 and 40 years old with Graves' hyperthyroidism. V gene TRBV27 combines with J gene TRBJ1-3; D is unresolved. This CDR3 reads CASSLAASGNTIYF. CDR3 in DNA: TGTGCCAGCAGTTTGGCCGCATCGGGAAACACCATATATTTT.